The 25 T cell receptor beta chains below were found in one sample sequenced in a study of CD4 and CD8 cells across lung adenocarcinoma regions. One entry per CDR3 protein results from TCRdb running MiXCR on the PCR reads. The data hold around 20,000 distinct CDR3 sequences, with about 50% observed a single time. The sequencing input was CD8+ T cells from the margin of a lung tumor. The receptors shown here come from a male donor with lung adenocarcinoma. The CD4 and CD8 labels of this study may be unreliable.

This clonotype showed up just a few times. This chain joins TRBV4-1 and TRBJ2-1; 8 nucleotides line up with TRBD1. The J call may be mistaken, given a closer DNA end match to TRBJ2-7. The germline gives CDR1 MGHRA, CDR2 YSYEKL. CDR3 size: 15 residues. CDR3 in amino acids: CASSQLQGGPYEQYF. Written as DNA, the CDR3 is TGCGCCAGCAGCCAGTTACAGGGGGGCCCCTACGAGCAGTACTTC.

V usage is TRBV6-1 and J usage is TRBJ2-1; either TRBD1 or TRBD2 may supply D (5 bases each). Near its end, the DNA agrees better with TRBJ2-5, so the J call may be wrong. Germline V lookup: CDR1 MNHNS, CDR2 SASEGT. The length of the CDR3 is 15 residues. The CDR3 nucleotides read TGTGCCAGCAGTGGAGGGACCGCATCAGTGGGGACCCAGTACTTC. Amino acids: CASSGGTASVGTQYF.

V gene TRBV12-3 or TRBV12-4 combines with J gene TRBJ2-1, with D possibly being TRBD2 (6 bases). Trimming stripped 6 bases from V and 10 bases from J, with 19 bases between. The CDR3 length is 14 residues. The chain's CDR3 is CASRRTGAYTEQFF. CDR3 DNA sequence: TGTGCCAGCAGGAGGACGGGAGCGTACACCGAGCAGTTCTTC.

Of note for this clonotype: Compared with germline, one end of the junction differs, possibly owing to a read error. The chain combines TRBV6-1 with TRBJ2-3; 8 nucleotides align to TRBD2. CDR1 is MNHNS, CDR2 SASEGT, per germline. This CDR3 is 15 amino acids long. CDR3 nucleotides: TGTGGCAGCGGTCCACGGGGGGGACGCGGAGATACGCAGTATTTT. This encodes CGSGPRGGRGDTQYF.

The rearrangement uses TRBV7-6 and TRBJ2-2; TRBD2 aligns across 8 bases. The CDR3 has 14 residues. With 9 bases clipped from V and 4 bases from J, the junction kept 7 bases outside the gene matches. CDR1 and CDR2 (germline): SGHVS, FNYEAQ. DNA for the CDR3: TGTGCCAGTGAGCGGGAGCCTTCCACCGGGGAGCTGTTTTTT. Translation gives CASEREPSTGELFF.

This clonotype occurred many times. V and J are TRBV10-1 and TRBJ1-1; TRBD1 is a possible D gene (5 bases). V shed 5 bases and J shed 5 bases, with 15 bases lying between them. Germline lookup yields CDR1 WNHNN and CDR2 SYGVQD (reference sequence). The CDR3 runs 14 residues. CDR3 region: CASSPHGTLTEAFF. The CDR3 coding sequence is TGCGCCAGCAGTCCTCACGGGACCCTAACTGAAGCTTTCTTT.

This rearrangement joins TRBV7-2 to TRBJ1-1; no firm D call. Germline CDR1 reads SGHTA; CDR2 reads FQGNSA. V was shortened by 2 bases and J by 3 bases, with 10 bases between the two germline ends. CDR3 length equals 14 residues. The CDR3, as DNA: TGTGCCAGCAGCTTATCCCCCTGGGACACTGAAGCTTTCTTT. Translation gives CASSLSPWDTEAFF. The variable domain in full, completed from reference TRBV7-2 and TRBJ1-1, reads GAGVSQSPSNKVTEKGKDVELRCDPISGHTALYWYRQSLGQGLEFLIYFQGNSAPDKSGLPSDRFSAERTGGSVSTLTIQRTQQEDSAVYLCASSLSPWDTEAFFGQGTRLTVV.

Concerning this clonotype: One end of the junction varies from germline; a read error may be responsible. V and J are TRBV10-2 and TRBJ2-5; 9 bases line up with TRBD2. The V gene's germline CDR1 is WSHSY and CDR2 SAAADI. The CDR3 loop spans 14 amino acids. As DNA, the CDR3 is TGCGCGGGCTGCGGGGGGGGGGACCCAGAGACGCAGTACTTC. Amino acid sequence: CAGCGGGDPETQYF.

This clonotype was observed many times. V usage is TRBV11-2 and J usage is TRBJ2-1, with D perhaps TRBD1 (6 bases). The CDR3 runs 13 residues. V shed 11 bases and J shed 8 bases, with 19 bases lying between them. Germline assignment: CDR1 SGHAT and CDR2 FQNNGV. The DNA for the CDR3 is TGTGCCGCTCACCCCGGGGACAACGATGAGCAGTTCTTC. Protein: CAAHPGDNDEQFF.

V is TRBV5-1 and J is TRBJ2-3, with D tentatively TRBD1 or TRBD2 (5 bases each). V lost 4 bases and J 0 bases, leaving 15 bases between the germline ends. This CDR3 is built from 16 residues. CDR1 and CDR2 (germline): SGHRS, YFSETQ. The DNA of the CDR3 is TGCGCCAGCAGCCTCGGGGTGGGGCGTAGCACAGATACGCAGTATTTT. The encoded protein is CASSLGVGRSTDTQYF.

The V and J genes are TRBV7-2 and TRBJ2-5; D gene unclear. CDR1 and CDR2 from the germline V gene are SGHTA and FQGNSA. The CDR3 extends over 14 amino acids. V dropped 9 bases and J dropped 11 bases, with 25 bases sitting between them. DNA for the CDR3: TGTGCCAGGACCGTCGGGCGTGGCCAAAACACTCAGTACTTC. Translating it yields CARTVGRGQNTQYF. Full variable domain (missing parts from reference TRBV7-2 and TRBJ2-5): GAGVSQSPSNKVTEKGKDVELRCDPISGHTALYWYRQSLGQGLEFLIYFQGNSAPDKSGLPSDRFSAERTGGSVSTLTIQRTQQEDSAVYLCARTVGRGQNTQYFGPGTRLLVL.

CDR3 residues: CASSEGQLNEQYF. For the CDR3, the DNA is TGTGCCAGCAGTGAAGGACAGTTAAATGAGCAGTACTTC. This chain connects TRBV6-1 to TRBJ2-4; the D gene is possibly TRBD1 (5 bases). Germline-derived CDR1 and CDR2 are MNHNS and SASEGT. Trimming left V 1 base short and J 13 bases short, with 14 bases between. CDR3 length: 13 amino acids.

The CDR3 sequence: CASSLRTSGSTDTQYF. The CDR3 region has the DNA TGTGCCAGCAGCCTCCGGACTAGCGGGTCTACAGATACGCAGTATTTT. The rearrangement uses TRBV4-2 and TRBJ2-3; 11 bases match TRBD2. After removal of 4 bases from V and 3 bases from J, the junction contained 6 bases not matched to a gene. CDR1 is LGHNA, CDR2 YNFKEQ, per germline. This CDR3 is 16 amino acids long.

This clonotype has just a few counts. The V call is TRBV6-1, the J call TRBJ2-3; possible D gene TRBD1, 5 bases. In germline, CDR1 is MNHNS, CDR2 SASEGT. The V end lost 2 bases, the J end lost 6 bases, and 15 bases lay between the germline ends. The CDR3 runs 15 residues. CDR3 nucleotides: TGTGCCAGCAGTGAACGGACATCCGTCCTTGATACGCAGTATTTT. As protein: CASSERTSVLDTQYF.

This clonotype occurred many times. This chain's CDR3 is CASSLGGGYEQYF. Written as DNA, the CDR3 is TGTGCCAGCAGCCTAGGGGGGGGCTACGAGCAGTACTTC. V usage is TRBV6-1 and J usage is TRBJ2-1; D is perhaps TRBD2 (7 bases). The J call may be in error: the DNA end matches TRBJ2-7 better. The germline V gene has CDR1 MNHNS and CDR2 SASEGT. The CDR3 spans 13 residues.

Notes on this clonotype: One end of the junction varies from germline; a read error may be responsible. This sequence joins TRBV12-5 and TRBJ2-3; D may match TRBD1 or TRBD2 (6 bases each). CDR1 is LGHNT and CDR2 is FRNRAP in the germline V gene. The CDR3 loop spans 15 amino acids. CDR3 loop: CARVDGGIDPETQYF. DNA of the CDR3: TGTGCTAGGGTGGACGGGGGCATCGACCCAGAGACCCAGTATTTC.

The chain is built from TRBV11-2 and TRBJ2-7; 10 bases line up with TRBD2. CDR3 size: 18 residues. The V segment lost 0 bases and the J segment 1 base; nucleotides outside the gene matches: 9. Germline V gene lookup returns CDR1 SGHAT and CDR2 FQNNGV. CDR3 region: CASSLEPPSGSPSYEQYF. Written as DNA, the CDR3 is TGTGCCAGCAGCTTAGAACCGCCTAGCGGGAGCCCTTCCTACGAGCAGTACTTC.

The J gene is TRBJ2-4, the V gene TRBV6-1; TRBD2 is a possible D gene (6 bases). The closer fit of TRBJ2-3 to the DNA end suggests the J call may be wrong. This CDR3 is built from 15 residues. Germline assignment: CDR1 MNHNS and CDR2 SASEGT. This CDR3 reads CARVTVVLAEDTQYF. For the CDR3, the DNA is TGTGCCCGCGTCACGGTCGTACTAGCCGAAGATACGCAGTATTTT.

This rearrangement joins TRBV6-1 to TRBJ2-1; 8 bases are shared with TRBD2. Losses at the gene ends were 3 bases for V and 8 bases for J; bases not matched to a gene: 12. Germline V gene lookup returns CDR1 MNHNS and CDR2 SASEGT. The CDR3 spans 16 residues. The CDR3 nucleotides read TGTGCCAGCAGTGATCGGGTTGTTAGCGGGATCGATGAGCAGTTCTTC. It is translated as CASSDRVVSGIDEQFF.

In its sample, this clonotype was seen a few times. The gene calls are TRBV6-1 and TRBJ1-2; D perhaps matches TRBD1 (5 bases). The CDR3 totals 15 residues. V was cut by 5 bases and J by 8 bases, with 21 bases left in between. The germline CDR1 and CDR2 sequences are MNHNS and SASEGT. The CDR3 sequence is CASSQRPDGGEGYTF. DNA of the CDR3: TGTGCCAGCAGTCAACGTCCCGACGGGGGGGAGGGCTACACCTTC.

The chain employs TRBV6-1 and TRBJ2-3; D ambiguous. The DNA end is more similar to TRBJ2-7, so the J call may be wrong. The CDR3 has 12 residues. The V gene's germline CDR1 is MNHNS and CDR2 SASEGT. The CDR3 loop reads CASSGAKNEQYF. The CDR3 coding sequence is TGTGCCAGCAGTGGGGCCAAAAACGAGCAGTACTTC.

Only a few counts were recorded for this clonotype. The V call is TRBV10-2, the J call TRBJ2-3; TRBD1 agrees at 9 bases. J lost 1 base, V lost 6 bases, and 5 bases had no gene match. The CDR3 consists of 15 residues. Germline CDR1 reads WSHSY; CDR2 reads SAAADI. The CDR3: CASRDRGQGTDTQYF. In DNA, the CDR3 is TGCGCCAGCAGGGACAGGGGCCAGGGCACAGATACGCAGTATTTT.

The genes are TRBV10-3 and TRBJ2-3; D gene ambiguous. From germline, CDR1 is ENHRY and CDR2 SYGVKD. This CDR3 contains 15 residues. Trimming removed 10 bases from V and 5 bases from J, with 22 bases in between. In nucleotides, the CDR3 is TGTGCCACTCTCTTCCTTGCGGCCCGATTAGATACGCAGTATTTT. Translation: CATLFLAARLDTQYF.

CDR3 region: CASSHPGLAGGPDQETQYF. The CDR3, as DNA: TGCGCCAGCAGCCACCCGGGACTAGCGGGAGGGCCCGACCAAGAGACCCAGTACTTC. The chain links TRBV4-1 to TRBJ2-5, with TRBD2 matching 16 bases. Germline-derived CDR1 and CDR2 are MGHRA and YSYEKL. The length of the CDR3 is 19 residues. Unmatched junction bases numbered 7, after V lost 3 bases and J lost 0 bases.

The chain joins TRBV23-1 to TRBJ2-1, with a possible D match to TRBD2 (6 bases). The J call is doubtful: the DNA matches TRBJ2-5 better. TRBV23-1 is recorded as an ORF, its role being uncertain. This CDR3 has 12 amino acids. This chain's CDR3 is CASSRLEETQYF. DNA for the CDR3: TGCGCCAGCAGCAGACTAGAAGAGACCCAGTACTTC.